The present T cell receptor (beta chain) was sequenced within a study of blood T cell repertoires in COVID-19 (dated by TCRdb to 2020 to 2021). Background on the whole study: Collaborator samples came from the United States, Italy and Spain and covered acute and convalescent phases of COVID-19. The repertoires were made available in a free public database intended to serve as a resource for research on the immune response to SARS-CoV-2. Sample metadata almost always included a de-identified subject ID, COVID-19 status, age in years and sex. The prospective study material was composed of cDNA or gDNA derived from T cells, B-cell-depleted T cells, or PBMCs. The samples were drawn from the first 160 participants of the ongoing ImmuneRACE study and from 1,254 subjects provided by 6 global collaborators. Where available, HLA class I and class II types were taken from metadata supplied by the sample provider and were not determined by assay-based typing. The dataset comprised deeply sampled blood TCRbeta repertoires from subjects exposed to, actively infected with, or recovered from COVID-19.

A few counts support this clone. The target of this receptor is not known. No qualities accompany the bases; no much larger clone lies one base away. The collaborating institutions used their own protocols to collect whole blood in K2EDTA tubes. For TCRbeta analysis, collaborators shipped samples in one of three forms: frozen whole blood, isolated PBMCs, or DNA extracted from either of those sample types. The CDR3, from cysteine to phenylalanine, totals 20 residues. CDR3 DNA is the only sequence kept; it has 60 bases, read in frame from the first base. CDR1 and CDR2, per the germline V gene, are MNHEY and SVGEGT. Trimming accounts for 3 bases at V and 0 bases at J, while the number of junction bases matched to no gene is 16. TCRbeta CDR3 regions were amplified from genomic DNA by means of the immunoSEQ Assay, a bias-controlled multiplex PCR. Processing in the source paper ran as follows. Within the assay, amplification of reference gene primers was used to estimate how many nucleated cells each sample contained. Sequence reads were collapsed and filtered to measure the absolute abundance of every unique TCRbeta CDR3 rearrangement. Productive Simpson clonality was computed per sample as the square root of Simpson's diversity index over productive rearrangements. In TCRdb, the immuneACCESS table is reduced to in-frame sequences with V and J assigned. These tables do not hold every clone; where another copy was compared, an unresolved V gene accounts for under half, and the others remain unexplained. The DNA was the basis for D and trimming; V, J and clone size are from that table. Present in this sample are about 100,000 clones, 91% of which were seen just once. The ten largest clonotypes hold 5.5% to 7% of the sample.

The study at large found these results: The amount of clinical and demographic metadata varied by source and participant and was provided uncurated.

The rearrangement joined TRBV6-2 or TRBV6-3 to TRBJ2-1; 8 bases in between match TRBD2. The TCR was taken from a human donor in a cohort sampled during active COVID-19. Material for sequencing was peripheral blood. The DNA sequence is as follows: TGTGCCAGCAGTTATTCGTGGGGGACCTGGGGACTAGTCTCCTACAATGAGCAGTTCTTC. This translates into CASSYSWGTWGLVSYNEQFF.